This T cell receptor (beta chain) was recovered during a study of shared clonotypes between healthy human individuals. The data were produced by immunoSEQ multiplex PCR, yet TCRdb's version contains in-frame clones alone and is incomplete. The table includes a few hundred thousand clones, 74% detected once. Germline-derived CDR1 and CDR2 are SQVTM and ANQGSEA. V was clipped by 5 bases and J by 2 bases, with 12 bases between them. There are 13 residues in the CDR3. The chain has TRBV29-1 and TRBJ1-2; no firm D call. Sample: memory CD4+ T cells sorted from blood. The subset is: CD45RA-negative fraction. This receptor was identified in a man under 40 in good health. As DNA, the CDR3 is TGCAGCGTTCAGCCCGGGGTGAACTATGGCTACACCTTC. Residues: CSVQPGVNYGYTF.